Sequencing of this TCR beta chain was carried out in a study of blood T cell repertoires in COVID-19. Study-level information: Acute and convalescent COVID-19 specimens originated in the United States, Italy and Spain. PBMCs, B-cell-depleted T cells, or T cells provided the cDNA or gDNA that made up the material.

There are 14 residues in the CDR3. V gave up 1 base and J gave up 8 bases, with 14 bases separating them. CDR1 is MNHEY, CDR2 SMNVEV, per germline (reference sequence). Participants were aged roughly 18 to 89 years, lived in 20 to 25 US areas, and enrolled virtually. Sequencing was performed with immunoSEQ multiplex PCR; in TCRdb, only in-frame clones are kept and a portion is missing. This sample has 300,000 to 350,000 clones, with 88% found just once. The sequence was obtained from a woman under 40 who had been exposed to COVID-19. V usage is TRBV27 and J usage is TRBJ1-2; D may be TRBD1 (5 bases). Sequencing input: PBMCs or T cells enriched from blood (not recorded which). The CDR3 nucleotides read TGTGCCAGCAGTTTATACGGGAGGGGATTGGGCTACACCTTC. This translates into CASSLYGRGLGYTF.